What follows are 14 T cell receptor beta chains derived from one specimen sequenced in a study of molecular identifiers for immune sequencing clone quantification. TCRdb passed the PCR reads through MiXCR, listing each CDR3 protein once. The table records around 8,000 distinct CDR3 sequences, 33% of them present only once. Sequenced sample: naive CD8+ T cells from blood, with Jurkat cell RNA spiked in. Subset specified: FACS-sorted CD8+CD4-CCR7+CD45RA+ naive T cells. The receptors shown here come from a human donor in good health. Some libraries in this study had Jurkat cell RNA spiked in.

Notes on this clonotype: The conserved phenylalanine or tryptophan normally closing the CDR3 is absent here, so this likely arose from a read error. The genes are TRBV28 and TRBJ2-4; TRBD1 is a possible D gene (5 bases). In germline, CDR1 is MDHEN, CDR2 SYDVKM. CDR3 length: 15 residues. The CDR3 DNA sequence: TGTGCCAGCAGTCCTCTACTATGGGGCAAAAACATACAGTACTAC. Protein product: CASSPLLWGKNIQYY.

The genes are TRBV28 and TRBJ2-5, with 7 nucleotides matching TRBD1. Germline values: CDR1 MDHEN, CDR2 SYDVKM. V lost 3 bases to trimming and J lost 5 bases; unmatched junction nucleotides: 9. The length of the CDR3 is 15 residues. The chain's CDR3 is CASSLSGGRGETQYF. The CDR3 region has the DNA TGTGCCAGCAGTTTGTCAGGGGGAAGGGGGGAGACCCAGTACTTC. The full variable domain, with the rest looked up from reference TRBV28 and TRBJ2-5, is DVKVTQSSRYLVKRTGEKVFLECVQDMDHENMFWYRQDPGLGLRLIYFSYDVKMKEKGDIPEGYSVSREKKERFSLILESASTNQTSMYLCASSLSGGRGETQYFGPGTRLLVL.

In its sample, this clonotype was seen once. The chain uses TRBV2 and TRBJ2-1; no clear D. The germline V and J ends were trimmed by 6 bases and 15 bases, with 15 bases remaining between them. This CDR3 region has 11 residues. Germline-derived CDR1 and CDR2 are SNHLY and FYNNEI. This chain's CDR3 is CASRRAAPLFF. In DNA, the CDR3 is TGTGCCAGCAGAAGGGCGGCACCGTTGTTCTTC.

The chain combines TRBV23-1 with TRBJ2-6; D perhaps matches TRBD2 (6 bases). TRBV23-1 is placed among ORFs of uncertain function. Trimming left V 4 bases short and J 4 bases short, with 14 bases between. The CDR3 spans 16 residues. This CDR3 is CASSPRGWRGANVLTF. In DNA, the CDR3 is TGCGCCAGCAGTCCCCGGGGGTGGAGAGGGGCCAACGTCCTGACTTTC.

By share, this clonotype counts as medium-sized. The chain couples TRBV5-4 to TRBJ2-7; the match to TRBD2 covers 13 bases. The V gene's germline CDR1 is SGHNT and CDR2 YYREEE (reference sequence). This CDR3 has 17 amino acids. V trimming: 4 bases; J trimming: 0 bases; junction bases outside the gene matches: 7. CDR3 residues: CASSKPGLAGYSYEQYF. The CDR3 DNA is TGTGCCAGCAGCAAGCCGGGACTAGCGGGATACTCCTACGAGCAGTACTTC.

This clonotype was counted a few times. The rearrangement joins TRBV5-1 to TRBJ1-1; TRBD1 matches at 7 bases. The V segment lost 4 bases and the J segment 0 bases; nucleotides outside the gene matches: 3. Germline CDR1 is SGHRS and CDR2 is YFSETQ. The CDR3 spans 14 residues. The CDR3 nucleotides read TGCGCCAGCAGCCCGACAGGGCTGAACACTGAAGCTTTCTTT. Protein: CASSPTGLNTEAFF.

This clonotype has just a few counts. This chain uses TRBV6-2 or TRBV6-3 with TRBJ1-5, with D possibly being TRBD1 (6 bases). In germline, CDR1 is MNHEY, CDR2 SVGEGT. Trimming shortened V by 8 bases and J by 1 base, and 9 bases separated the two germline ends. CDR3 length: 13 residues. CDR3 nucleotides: TGTGCCAGCCGTGACAGGAGCAATCAGCCCCAGCATTTT. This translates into CASRDRSNQPQHF.

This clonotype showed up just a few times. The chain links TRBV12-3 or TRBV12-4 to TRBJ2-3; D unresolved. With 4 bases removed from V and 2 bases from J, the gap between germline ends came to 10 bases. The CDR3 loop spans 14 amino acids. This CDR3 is CASSYTLNTDTQYF. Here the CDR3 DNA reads TGTGCCAGCAGTTATACCCTTAACACAGATACGCAGTATTTT.

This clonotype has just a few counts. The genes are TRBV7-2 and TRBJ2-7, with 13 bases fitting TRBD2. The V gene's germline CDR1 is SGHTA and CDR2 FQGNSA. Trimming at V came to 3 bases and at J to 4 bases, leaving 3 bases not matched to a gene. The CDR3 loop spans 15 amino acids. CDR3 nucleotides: TGTGCCAGCAGCTTTGGACTAGCGGGAGTGTACGAGCAGTACTTC. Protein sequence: CASSFGLAGVYEQYF.

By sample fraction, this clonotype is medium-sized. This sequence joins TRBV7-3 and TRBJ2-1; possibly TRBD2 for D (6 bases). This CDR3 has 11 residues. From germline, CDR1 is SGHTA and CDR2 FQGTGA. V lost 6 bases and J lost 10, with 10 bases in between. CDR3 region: CASSPGVEQFF. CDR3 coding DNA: TGTGCCAGCAGTCCGGGAGTGGAGCAGTTCTTC.

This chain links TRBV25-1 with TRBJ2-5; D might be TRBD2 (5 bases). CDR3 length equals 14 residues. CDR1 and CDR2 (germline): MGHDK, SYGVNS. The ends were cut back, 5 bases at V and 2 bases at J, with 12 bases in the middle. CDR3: CASSKTIVQETQYF. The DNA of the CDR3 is TGTGCCAGCAGTAAGACTATAGTTCAAGAGACCCAGTACTTC.

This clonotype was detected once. The CDR3 DNA reads TGCAGCGTTGAAGGCGTCCTAGCGGGAGTTAAGGGGGAGCTGTTTTTT. It is translated as CSVEGVLAGVKGELFF. The chain uses TRBV29-1 and TRBJ2-2; TRBD2 matches 10 bases. CDR1 is SQVTM, CDR2 ANQGSEA, per germline. The CDR3 sequence is 16 residues long. V trimming: 1 base; J trimming: 8 bases; junction bases outside the gene matches: 10.

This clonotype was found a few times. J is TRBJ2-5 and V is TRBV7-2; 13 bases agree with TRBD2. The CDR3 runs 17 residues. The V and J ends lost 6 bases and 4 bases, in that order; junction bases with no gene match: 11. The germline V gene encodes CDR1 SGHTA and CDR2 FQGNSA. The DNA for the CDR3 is TGTGCCAGCAGTACACTAGCGGGAGGGCCGTATGGAGAGACCCAGTACTTC. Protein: CASSTLAGGPYGETQYF.

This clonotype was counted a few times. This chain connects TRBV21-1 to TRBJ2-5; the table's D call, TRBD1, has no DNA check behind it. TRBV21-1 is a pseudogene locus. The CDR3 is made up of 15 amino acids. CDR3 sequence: CASLGGQGRKETQYF. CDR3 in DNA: TGTGCCAGCCTCGGGGGACAGGGCAGAAAAGAGACCCAGTACTTC.